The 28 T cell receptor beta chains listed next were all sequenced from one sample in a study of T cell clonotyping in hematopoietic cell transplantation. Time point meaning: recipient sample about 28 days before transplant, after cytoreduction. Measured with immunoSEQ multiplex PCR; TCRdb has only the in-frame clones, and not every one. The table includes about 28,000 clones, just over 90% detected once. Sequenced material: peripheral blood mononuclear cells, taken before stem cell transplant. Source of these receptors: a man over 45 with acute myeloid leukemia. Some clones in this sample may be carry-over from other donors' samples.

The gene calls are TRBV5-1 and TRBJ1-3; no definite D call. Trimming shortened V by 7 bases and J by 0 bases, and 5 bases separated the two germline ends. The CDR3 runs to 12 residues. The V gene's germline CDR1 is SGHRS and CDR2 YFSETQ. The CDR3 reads CASSPSGNTIYF. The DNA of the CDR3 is TGCGCCAGCTCACCCTCTGGAAACACCATATATTTT.

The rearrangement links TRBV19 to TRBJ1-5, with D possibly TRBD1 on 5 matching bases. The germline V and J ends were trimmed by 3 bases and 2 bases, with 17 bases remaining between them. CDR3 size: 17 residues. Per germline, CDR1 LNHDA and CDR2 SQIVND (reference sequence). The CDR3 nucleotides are TGTGCCAGTAGTATTTGGGGGGGAGGTAAGGGCAATCAGCCCCAGCATTTT. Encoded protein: CASSIWGGGKGNQPQHF.

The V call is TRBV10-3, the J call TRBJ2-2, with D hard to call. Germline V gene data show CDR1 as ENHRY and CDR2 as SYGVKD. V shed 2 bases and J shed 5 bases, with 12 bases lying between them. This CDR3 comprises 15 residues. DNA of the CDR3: TGTGCCATCAGTGAGGGGGTGGGATTTACCGGGGAGCTGTTTTTT. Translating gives CAISEGVGFTGELFF.

CDR3 amino acids: CASSIAVNSGNTIYF. For the CDR3, the DNA is TGTGCCAGTAGTATCGCGGTTAACTCTGGAAACACCATATATTTT. This sequence joins TRBV19 and TRBJ1-3; no reliable D call. CDR3 length: 15 amino acids. CDR1 is LNHDA, CDR2 SQIVND, per germline (reference sequence). Trimming cost V 3 bases and J 0 bases, with 9 bases left between them.

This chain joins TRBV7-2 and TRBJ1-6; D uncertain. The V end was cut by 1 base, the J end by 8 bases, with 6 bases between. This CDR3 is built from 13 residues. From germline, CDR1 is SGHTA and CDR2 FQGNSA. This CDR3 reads CASSLGVYSPLHF. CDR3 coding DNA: TGTGCCAGCAGCTTAGGGGTATATTCACCCCTCCACTTT.

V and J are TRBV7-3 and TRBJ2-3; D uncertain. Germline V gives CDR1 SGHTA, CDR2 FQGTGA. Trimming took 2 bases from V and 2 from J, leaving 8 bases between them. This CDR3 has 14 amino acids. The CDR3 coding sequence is TGTGCCAGCAGCTTAGGTACCCACACAGATACGCAGTATTTT. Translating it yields CASSLGTHTDTQYF.

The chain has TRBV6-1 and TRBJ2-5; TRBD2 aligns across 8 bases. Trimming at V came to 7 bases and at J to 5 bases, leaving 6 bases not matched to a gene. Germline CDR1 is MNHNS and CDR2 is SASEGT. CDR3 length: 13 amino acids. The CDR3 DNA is TGTGCCAGCACCTCGACTAGCGCGGAGACCCAGTACTTC. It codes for CASTSTSAETQYF.

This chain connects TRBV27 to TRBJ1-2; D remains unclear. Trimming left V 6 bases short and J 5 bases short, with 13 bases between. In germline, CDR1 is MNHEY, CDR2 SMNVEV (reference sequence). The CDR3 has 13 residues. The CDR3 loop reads CASSSDGGYGYTF. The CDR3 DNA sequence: TGTGCCAGCAGCTCGGACGGAGGGTATGGCTACACCTTC.

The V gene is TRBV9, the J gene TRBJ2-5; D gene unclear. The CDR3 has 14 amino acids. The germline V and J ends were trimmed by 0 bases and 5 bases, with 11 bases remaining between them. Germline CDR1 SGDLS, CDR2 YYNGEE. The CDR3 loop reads CASSVAAAFETQYF. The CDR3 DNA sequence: TGTGCCAGCAGCGTAGCGGCAGCCTTCGAGACCCAGTACTTC.

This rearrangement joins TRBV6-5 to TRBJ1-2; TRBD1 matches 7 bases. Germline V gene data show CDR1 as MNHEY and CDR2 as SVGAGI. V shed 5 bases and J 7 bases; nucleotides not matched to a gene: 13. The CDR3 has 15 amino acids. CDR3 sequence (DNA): TGTGCCAGCAGTCCCGATGGAACAGGGGCTCTTGGCTACACCTTC. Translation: CASSPDGTGALGYTF.

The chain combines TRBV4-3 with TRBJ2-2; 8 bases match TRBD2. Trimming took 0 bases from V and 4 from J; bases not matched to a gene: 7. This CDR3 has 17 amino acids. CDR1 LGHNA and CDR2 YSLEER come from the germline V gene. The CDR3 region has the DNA TGCGCCAGCAGCCAAGATGCTTCGGGAGGGCCCACCGGGGAGCTGTTTTTT. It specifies CASSQDASGGPTGELFF.

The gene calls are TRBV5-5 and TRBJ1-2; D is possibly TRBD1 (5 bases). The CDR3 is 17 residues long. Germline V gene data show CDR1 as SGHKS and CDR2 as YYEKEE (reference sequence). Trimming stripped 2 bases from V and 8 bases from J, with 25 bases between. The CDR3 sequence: CASSLFAAVGGAEGYTF. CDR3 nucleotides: TGTGCCAGCAGCTTATTTGCAGCAGTTGGGGGAGCAGAGGGCTACACCTTC.

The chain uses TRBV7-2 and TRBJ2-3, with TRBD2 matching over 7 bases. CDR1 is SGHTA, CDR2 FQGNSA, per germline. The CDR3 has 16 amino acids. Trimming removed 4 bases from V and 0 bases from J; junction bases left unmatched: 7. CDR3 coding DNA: TGTGCCAGCAGCTCCGGAGCGGGAAGTAGCACAGATACGCAGTATTTT. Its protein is CASSSGAGSSTDTQYF.

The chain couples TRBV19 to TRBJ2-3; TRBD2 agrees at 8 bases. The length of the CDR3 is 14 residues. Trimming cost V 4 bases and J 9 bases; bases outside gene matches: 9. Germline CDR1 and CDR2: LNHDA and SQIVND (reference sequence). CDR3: CASSNREREITQYF. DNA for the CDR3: TGTGCCAGTAGTAACAGGGAGCGGGAGATCACGCAGTATTTT.

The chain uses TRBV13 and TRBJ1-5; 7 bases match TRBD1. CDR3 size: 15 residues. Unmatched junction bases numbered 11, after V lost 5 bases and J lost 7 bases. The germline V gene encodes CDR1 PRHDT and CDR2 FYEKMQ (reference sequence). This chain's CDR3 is CASSQGGPGGQPQHF. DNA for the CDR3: TGTGCCAGCAGCCAGGGGGGACCTGGGGGCCAGCCCCAGCATTTT.

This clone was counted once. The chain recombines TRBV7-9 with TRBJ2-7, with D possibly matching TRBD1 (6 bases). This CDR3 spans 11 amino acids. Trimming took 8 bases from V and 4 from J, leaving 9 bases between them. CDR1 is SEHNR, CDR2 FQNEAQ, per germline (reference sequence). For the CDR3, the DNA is TGTGCCAGCCTTGGACAGTACGAGCAGTACTTC. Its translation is CASLGQYEQYF.

The CDR3 sequence is CASKQGPSYGYTF. CDR3 DNA: TGTGCCAGTAAACAGGGGCCTTCCTATGGCTACACCTTC. The chain recombines TRBV5-6 with TRBJ1-2, with 7 bases identical to TRBD1. V was clipped by 8 bases and J by 4 bases; unmatched bases: 8. CDR3 length equals 13 residues. Per the germline V gene, CDR1 is SGHDT and CDR2 is YYEEEE.

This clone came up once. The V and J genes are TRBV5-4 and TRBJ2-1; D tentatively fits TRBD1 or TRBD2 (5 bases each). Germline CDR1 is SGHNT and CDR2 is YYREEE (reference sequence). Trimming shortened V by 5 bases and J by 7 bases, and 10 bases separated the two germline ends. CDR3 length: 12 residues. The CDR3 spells CASSIGANEQFF. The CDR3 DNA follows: TGTGCCAGCAGTATCGGGGCAAATGAGCAGTTCTTC.

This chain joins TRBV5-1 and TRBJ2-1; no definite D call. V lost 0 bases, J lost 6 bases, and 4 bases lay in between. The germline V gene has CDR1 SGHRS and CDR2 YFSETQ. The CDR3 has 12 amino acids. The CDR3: CASSLAPNEQFF. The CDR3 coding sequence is TGCGCCAGCAGCTTGGCCCCCAATGAGCAGTTCTTC.

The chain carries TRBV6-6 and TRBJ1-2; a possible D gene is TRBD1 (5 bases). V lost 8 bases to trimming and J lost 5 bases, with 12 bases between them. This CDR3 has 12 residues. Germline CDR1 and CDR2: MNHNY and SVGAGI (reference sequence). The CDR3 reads CASGGAQYGYTF. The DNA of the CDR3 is TGTGCCAGCGGAGGGGCACAATATGGCTACACCTTC.

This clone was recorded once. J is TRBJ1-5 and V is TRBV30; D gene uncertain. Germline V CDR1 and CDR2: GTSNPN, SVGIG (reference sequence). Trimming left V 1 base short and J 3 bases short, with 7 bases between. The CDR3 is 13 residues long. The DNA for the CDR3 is TGTGCCTGGAGTGACAGCTACAATCAGCCCCAGCATTTT. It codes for CAWSDSYNQPQHF.

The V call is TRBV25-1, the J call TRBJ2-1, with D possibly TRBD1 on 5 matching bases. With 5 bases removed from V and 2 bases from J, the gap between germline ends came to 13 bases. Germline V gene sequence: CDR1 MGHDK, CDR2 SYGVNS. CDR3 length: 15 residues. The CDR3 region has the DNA TGTGCCAGCAGTAACCAGGGTCCCACCTACAATGAGCAGTTCTTC. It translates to CASSNQGPTYNEQFF.

The CDR3 region is CASSQDLVGLQAGEGKQYF. The CDR3 DNA reads TGCGCCAGCAGCCAAGATCTGGTAGGGTTACAAGCGGGAGAGGGGAAGCAGTACTTC. This chain links TRBV4-3 with TRBJ2-7; 8 bases line up with TRBD2. In germline, CDR1 is LGHNA, CDR2 YSLEER. CDR3 length: 19 residues. V trimming: 0 bases; J trimming: 8 bases; junction bases outside the gene matches: 21.

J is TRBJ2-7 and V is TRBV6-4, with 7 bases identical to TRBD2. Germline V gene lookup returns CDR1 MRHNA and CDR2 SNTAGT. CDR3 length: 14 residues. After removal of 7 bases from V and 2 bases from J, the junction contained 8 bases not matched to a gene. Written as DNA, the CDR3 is TGTGCCAGCATTTTTGGGGGGGGACCCTACGAGCAGTACTTC. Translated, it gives CASIFGGGPYEQYF.

CDR3 in amino acids: CSVEGTSGSGGELFF. The CDR3 DNA follows: TGCAGCGTTGAAGGGACTAGCGGGAGTGGCGGGGAGCTGTTTTTT. V is TRBV29-1 and J is TRBJ2-2, with TRBD2 matching over 13 bases. The CDR3 runs 15 residues. CDR1 and CDR2 from the germline V gene are SQVTM and ANQGSEA. Trimming at V came to 1 base and at J to 7 bases, leaving 3 bases not matched to a gene.

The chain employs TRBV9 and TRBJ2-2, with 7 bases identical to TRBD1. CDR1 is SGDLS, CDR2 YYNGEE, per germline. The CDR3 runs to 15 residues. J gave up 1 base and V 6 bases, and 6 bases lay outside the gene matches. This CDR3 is CASTLGQRNTGELFF. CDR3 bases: TGTGCCAGCACCTTGGGACAGAGGAACACCGGGGAGCTGTTTTTT.

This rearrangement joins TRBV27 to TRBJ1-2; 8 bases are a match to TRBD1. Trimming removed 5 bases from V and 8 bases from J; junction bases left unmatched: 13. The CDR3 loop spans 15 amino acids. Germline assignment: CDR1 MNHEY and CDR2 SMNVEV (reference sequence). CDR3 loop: CASSPSGGAYRGYTF. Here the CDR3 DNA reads TGTGCCAGCAGTCCGTCAGGGGGCGCTTACAGGGGCTACACCTTC.

Here the CDR3 DNA reads TGTGCCAGCAGCTGGAGATCTAGGGAAAAACTGTTTTTT. Residues: CASSWRSREKLFF. The J gene is TRBJ1-4, the V gene TRBV28; D not resolved. The germline gives CDR1 MDHEN, CDR2 SYDVKM. The CDR3 consists of 13 residues. V was trimmed by 6 bases and J by 8 bases, leaving 13 bases between them.